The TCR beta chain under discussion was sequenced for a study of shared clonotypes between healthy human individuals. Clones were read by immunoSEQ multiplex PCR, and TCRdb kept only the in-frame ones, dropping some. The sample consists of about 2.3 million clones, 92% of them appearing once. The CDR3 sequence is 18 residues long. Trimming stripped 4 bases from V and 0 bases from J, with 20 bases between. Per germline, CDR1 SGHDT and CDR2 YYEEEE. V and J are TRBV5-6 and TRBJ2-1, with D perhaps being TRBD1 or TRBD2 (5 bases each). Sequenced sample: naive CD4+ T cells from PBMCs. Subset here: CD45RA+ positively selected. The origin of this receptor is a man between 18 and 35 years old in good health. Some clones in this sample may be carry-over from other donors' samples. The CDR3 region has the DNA TGTGCCAGCAGCCCCGGTCGCCCCGGGACCCACTCCTACAATGAGCAGTTCTTC. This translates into CASSPGRPGTHSYNEQFF.